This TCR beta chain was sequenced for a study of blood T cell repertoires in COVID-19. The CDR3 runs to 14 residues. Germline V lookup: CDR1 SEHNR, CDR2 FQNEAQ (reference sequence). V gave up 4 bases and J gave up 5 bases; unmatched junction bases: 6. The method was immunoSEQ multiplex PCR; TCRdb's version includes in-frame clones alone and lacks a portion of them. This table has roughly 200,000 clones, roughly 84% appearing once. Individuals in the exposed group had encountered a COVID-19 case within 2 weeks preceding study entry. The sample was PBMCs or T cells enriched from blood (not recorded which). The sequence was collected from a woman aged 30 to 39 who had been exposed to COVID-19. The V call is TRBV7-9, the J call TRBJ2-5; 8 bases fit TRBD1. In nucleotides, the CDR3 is TGTGCCAGCAGCTCAGGACAGGGTCGGGAGACCCAGTACTTC. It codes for CASSSGQGRETQYF.